These T cell receptor delta chains were read from a single sample in a study of fetal and pediatric gammadelta thymocytes. TCRdb reanalysed the reads with CATT. The data hold a few thousand delta-chain clones, with under 25% observed a single time. Sequencing was done on a sample of non-Vgamma9Vdelta2 gamma-delta T cells from the thymus. The receptors derive from a child who underwent cardiac surgery and was recorded as healthy. The CDR3 runs from the conserved cysteine through the conserved F or W. Fields, in order: J gene, V gene, CDR3 protein.

j_call: TRDJ1; v_call: TRDV3; cdr3_aa: CASEGLPTRLDYTDKLIF
j_call: TRDJ1; v_call: TRDV1; cdr3_aa: CALAKLPPPNKYTDKLIF
j_call: TRDJ1; v_call: TRDV1; cdr3_aa: CALGEPSLSYVSWGRRAYTDKLIF
j_call: TRDJ1; v_call: TRDV1; cdr3_aa: CALGESDRPVLGDTLSICYDKLIF
j_call: TRDJ1; v_call: TRDV2; cdr3_aa: CACDTGFLGDRPNKLIF
j_call: TRDJ1; v_call: TRDV1; cdr3_aa: CALGDRWGIRSTDKLIF
j_call: TRDJ1; v_call: TRDV1; cdr3_aa: CALGETFLQWFGLGDTDKLIF
j_call: TRDJ1; v_call: TRDV1; cdr3_aa: CAGIPTVPLGVRTDKLIF
j_call: TRDJ1; v_call: TRDV3; cdr3_aa: CAFVWWGGEHFLYRAYTDKLIF
j_call: TRDJ1; v_call: TRDV1; cdr3_aa: CALEGPSYGVGAPYTDKLIF
j_call: TRDJ1; v_call: TRDV1; cdr3_aa: CALGETPRGYAGYTDKLIF
j_call: TRDJ1; v_call: TRDV1; cdr3_aa: CALGELIDGGFPTVDKLIF
j_call: TRDJ2; v_call: TRDV1; cdr3_aa: CALGEHGGIPRVNSGPSGNAQLFF
j_call: TRDJ1; v_call: TRDV1; cdr3_aa: CALGEPYRLGGSYTDKLIF
j_call: TRDJ1; v_call: TRDV1; cdr3_aa: CALGEFSEEDQTIYWGNLGKLIF
j_call: TRDJ1; v_call: TRDV1; cdr3_aa: CALGELPFPWGVDASYTDKLIF
j_call: TRDJ1; v_call: TRDV1; cdr3_aa: CALGELKKTSGGYAANTDKLIF
j_call: TRDJ1; v_call: TRDV2; cdr3_aa: CACVCSWGIPLYTDKLIF
j_call: TRDJ1; v_call: TRDV1; cdr3_aa: CALGELVSYWGIEKPETDKLIF
j_call: TRDJ1; v_call: TRDV1; cdr3_aa: CALGEHVCLPSVWVADKLIF